Below are 21 T cell receptor beta chains sequenced from a single sample in a study of CD8 T cells in Susac syndrome. An input of roughly 0.5 to 1 ug of RNA was subjected to reverse transcription using random hexamers. TCRdb passed the immunoSEQ multiplex PCR reads through MiXCR, listing each CDR3 protein once. The sample has about 120,000 distinct CDR3 sequences; roughly 94% are singletons. The sample consisted of CD4+ T cells from PBMCs. These receptor sequences come from a human donor in good health.

The rearrangement uses TRBV12-3 or TRBV12-4 and TRBJ2-3, with 9 bases lining up with TRBD2. CDR3 length equals 12 residues. Trimming removed 3 bases from V and 15 bases from J; junction bases left unmatched: 7. CDR3 region: CASSLAGGPYYF. CDR3 DNA: TGTGCCAGCAGTTTGGCGGGAGGGCCCTACTATTTT.

The chain employs TRBV6-5 and TRBJ2-7, with 14 bases lining up with TRBD2. This CDR3 contains 15 residues. Germline values: CDR1 MNHEY, CDR2 SVGAGI. V lost 5 bases to trimming and J lost 4 bases; unmatched junction nucleotides: 4. CDR3 residues: CASSQTSGRAYEQYF. The CDR3 nucleotides read TGTGCCAGCAGTCAGACTAGCGGGAGGGCTTACGAGCAGTACTTC.

The chain combines TRBV2 with TRBJ2-3, with D hard to call. The germline V gene encodes CDR1 SNHLY and CDR2 FYNNEI. CDR3 length: 14 amino acids. V was trimmed by 3 bases and J by 4 bases, leaving 11 bases between them. The CDR3 loop reads CASSEWTAADTQYF. DNA for the CDR3: TGTGCCAGCAGTGAGTGGACCGCGGCAGATACGCAGTATTTT.

The chain links TRBV6-5 to TRBJ1-4; D ambiguous. The CDR3 is made up of 13 amino acids. Trimming pared 0 bases from V and 4 bases from J, leaving 3 bases between. Germline V gives CDR1 MNHEY, CDR2 SVGAGI. The DNA for the CDR3 is TGTGCCAGCAGTTACTCCGATAATGAAAAACTGTTTTTT. It is translated as CASSYSDNEKLFF.

This rearrangement joins TRBV20-1 to TRBJ2-7, with D unresolved. V dropped 3 bases and J dropped 10 bases, with 22 bases sitting between them. Germline V gives CDR1 DFQATT, CDR2 SNEGSKA (reference sequence). The CDR3 is 14 residues long. The CDR3 loop is CSASIAARTPLQYF. CDR3 DNA sequence: TGCAGTGCTAGTATTGCAGCTCGCACCCCTCTACAGTACTTC.

The CDR3 DNA follows: TGTGCCTCCGGACTGGCTAGGGAGCAGTACTTC. Protein sequence: CASGLAREQYF. V is TRBV30 and J is TRBJ2-7; maybe TRBD2 (5 bases). The CDR3 has 11 residues. The germline V gene has CDR1 GTSNPN and CDR2 SVGIG (reference sequence). The V gene lost 7 bases and the J gene lost 7 bases, with 14 bases spanning the gap.

The chain couples TRBV7-2 to TRBJ2-4, with D uncertain. Germline V gene sequence: CDR1 SGHTA, CDR2 FQGNSA. The CDR3 loop spans 15 amino acids. The V end was cut by 1 base, the J end by 6 bases, with 13 bases between. The CDR3 protein is CASSLEAGPVNIQYF. DNA for the CDR3: TGTGCCAGCAGCTTAGAGGCTGGGCCCGTAAACATTCAGTACTTC.

The chain combines TRBV27 with TRBJ2-1; maybe TRBD1 (6 bases). The CDR3 runs 14 residues. V dropped 4 bases and J dropped 6 bases, with 13 bases sitting between them. Germline lookup yields CDR1 MNHEY and CDR2 SMNVEV (reference sequence). The CDR3 reads CASSYRVPSNEQFF. As DNA, the CDR3 is TGTGCCAGCAGTTACAGGGTCCCCTCCAATGAGCAGTTCTTC.

The chain is built from TRBV6-5 and TRBJ1-5; D is ambiguous. V was trimmed by 5 bases and J by 0 bases, leaving 11 bases between them. The germline CDR1 and CDR2 sequences are MNHEY and SVGAGI. This CDR3 is 15 amino acids long. CDR3 in amino acids: CASSAQAYSNQPQHF. The CDR3 DNA reads TGTGCCAGCAGTGCGCAGGCTTATAGCAATCAGCCCCAGCATTTT.

This clonotype was counted once. The chain has TRBV19 and TRBJ2-3, with D hard to call. The germline CDR1 and CDR2 sequences are LNHDA and SQIVND (reference sequence). The CDR3 loop spans 14 amino acids. Trimming removed 3 bases at V and 2 bases at J, with 9 bases between. The CDR3 sequence is CASSIQTNTDTQYF. Written as DNA, the CDR3 is TGTGCCAGTAGTATTCAGACAAACACAGATACGCAGTATTTT.

The J gene is TRBJ2-7, the V gene TRBV4-2, with D perhaps TRBD1 (6 bases). The CDR3 spans 14 residues. Trimming took 3 bases from V and 6 from J, leaving 15 bases between them. Germline CDR1 reads LGHNA; CDR2 reads YNFKEQ. In nucleotides, the CDR3 is TGTGCCAGCAGCCACACCGGGACACATCTCGAGCAGTACTTC. Translation gives CASSHTGTHLEQYF.

The chain couples TRBV19 to TRBJ2-2; D is unclear. CDR3 length: 11 amino acids. The ends were cut back, 6 bases at V and 8 bases at J, with 7 bases in the middle. Germline V lookup: CDR1 LNHDA, CDR2 SQIVND (reference sequence). In nucleotides, the CDR3 is TGTGCCAGTAGAACCGTGGGGGAGCTGTTTTTT. Residues: CASRTVGELFF.

The chain has TRBV9 and TRBJ2-7; a possible D gene is TRBD1 (5 bases). The CDR3 length is 14 residues. Per germline, CDR1 SGDLS and CDR2 YYNGEE. V was clipped by 4 bases and J by 3 bases, with 14 bases between them. The chain's CDR3 is CASSPQGQGYEQYF. The CDR3 DNA reads as TGTGCCAGCAGCCCACAAGGGCAGGGCTACGAGCAGTACTTC.

The rearrangement uses TRBV13 and TRBJ2-7, with 11 positions matching TRBD1. Germline V gene lookup returns CDR1 PRHDT and CDR2 FYEKMQ (reference sequence). Germline trimming cut 4 bases from V and 2 bases from J; bases unmatched to any gene: 4. The CDR3 is 15 residues long. CDR3 DNA sequence: TGTGCCAGCAGCTCGGGACAGGGGGTTGCCTACGAGCAGTACTTC. It translates to CASSSGQGVAYEQYF. Combining the CDR3 with reference TRBV13 and TRBJ2-7 gives the whole variable domain AAGVIQSPRHLIKEKRETATLKCYPIPRHDTVYWYQQGPGQDPQFLISFYEKMQSDKGSIPDRFSAQQFSDYHSELNMSSLELGDSALYFCASSSGQGVAYEQYFGPGTRLTVT.

The J gene is TRBJ2-1, the V gene TRBV7-9; the D call may be TRBD1 or TRBD2 (5 bases each). The CDR3 totals 16 residues. The V end lost 5 bases, the J end lost 7 bases, and 21 bases lay between the germline ends. Germline CDR1 and CDR2: SEHNR and FQNEAQ (reference sequence). The CDR3 spells CASSESWTEWGNEQFF. CDR3 in DNA: TGTGCCAGCAGCGAATCCTGGACGGAATGGGGGAATGAGCAGTTCTTC.

The CDR3: CASSPIGANVLTF. The CDR3 DNA sequence: TGTGCCAGCAGCCCGATAGGGGCCAACGTCCTGACTTTC. The gene calls are TRBV7-3 and TRBJ2-6; D gene ambiguous. The CDR3 spans 13 residues. Germline V gene lookup returns CDR1 SGHTA and CDR2 FQGTGA. The V end lost 5 bases, the J end lost 4 bases, and 6 bases lay between the germline ends.

V gene TRBV28 combines with J gene TRBJ2-7; 7 positions match TRBD1. The CDR3 runs to 14 residues. CDR1 is MDHEN and CDR2 is SYDVKM in the germline V gene. The ends lost 6 bases at V and 3 bases at J; junction bases unmatched: 8. This CDR3 is CASRTGTDLYEQYF. The CDR3 nucleotides are TGTGCCAGCAGGACCGGGACAGACCTCTACGAGCAGTACTTC.

The chain uses TRBV7-2 and TRBJ2-1; D may be TRBD1 (5 bases). The CDR3 consists of 13 residues. The V end lost 5 bases, the J end lost 4 bases, and 9 bases lay between the germline ends. Germline lookup yields CDR1 SGHTA and CDR2 FQGNSA. The CDR3 reads CASSTAGYNEQFF. The CDR3, as DNA: TGTGCCAGCAGCACGGCAGGGTACAATGAGCAGTTCTTC.

The rearrangement uses TRBV20-1 and TRBJ2-3; possibly TRBD2 for D (6 bases). There are 14 residues in the CDR3. Germline CDR1 and CDR2: DFQATT and SNEGSKA (reference sequence). Between the trimmed V and J ends, which lost 1 base and 4 bases, there was a span of 12 bases. CDR3 sequence: CSARAGVLADTQYF. CDR3 nucleotide sequence: TGCAGTGCTAGAGCGGGAGTTCTCGCAGATACGCAGTATTTT.

CDR3 nucleotides: TGTGCCAGCAGCCACGAGGCCCGGCTAGGGGATAATTCACCCCTCCACTTT. Translated, it gives CASSHEARLGDNSPLHF. The genes are TRBV3-1 and TRBJ1-6, with D perhaps TRBD1 (5 bases). The CDR3 is 17 residues long. CDR1 LGHDT and CDR2 YNNKEL come from the germline V gene (reference sequence). V lost 3 bases and J 5 bases, leaving 17 bases between the germline ends.

The rearrangement links TRBV28 to TRBJ1-6; D gene ambiguous. Germline CDR1 MDHEN, CDR2 SYDVKM. V was pared by 8 bases and J by 3 bases, with 8 bases between. The CDR3 length is 13 residues. In DNA, the CDR3 is TGTGCCAGCCATTCGGGCTATAATTCACCCCTCCACTTT. It translates to CASHSGYNSPLHF.